One and the same sample provided the 30 T cell receptor beta chains below, sequenced in a study of cytomegalovirus exposure and HLA in healthy donors. The PCR used 60 Vbeta and 13 Jbeta primers. Sequencing was performed with immunoSEQ multiplex PCR; in TCRdb, only in-frame clones are kept and a portion is missing. The sample shows over 100,000 clones, 69% of them seen only once. The sequenced material came from PBMCs. These receptors were taken from a woman in her 70s in good health and CMV-seropositive.

V gene TRBV30 combines with J gene TRBJ1-6; D is unclear. This CDR3 has 14 amino acids. V shed 4 bases and J shed 4 bases, with 11 bases lying between them. The germline gives CDR1 GTSNPN, CDR2 SVGIG (reference sequence). CDR3 in amino acids: CAWTVPGYNSPLHF. Here the CDR3 DNA reads TGTGCCTGGACAGTACCGGGGTATAATTCACCCCTCCACTTT. Supplemented by reference TRBV30 and TRBJ1-6, the full variable domain reads SQTIHQWPATLVQPVGSPLSLECTVEGTSNPNLYWYRQAAGRGLQLLFYSVGIGQISSEVPQNLSASRPQDRQFILSSKKLLLSDSGFYLCAWTVPGYNSPLHFGNGTRLTVT.

This clone was seen a few times. This chain uses TRBV10-3 with TRBJ1-6; TRBD1 matches 9 bases. The CDR3 loop spans 14 amino acids. Germline V CDR1 and CDR2: ENHRY, SYGVKD. With 11 bases clipped from V and 10 bases from J, the junction kept 12 bases outside the gene matches. The CDR3: CACSRGGQGSPLHF. In DNA, the CDR3 is TGTGCCTGTTCACGGGGGGGACAGGGCTCACCCCTCCACTTT.

The rearrangement links TRBV4-1 to TRBJ1-5; tentatively, D is TRBD1 (6 bases). CDR3 length: 15 amino acids. Trimming stripped 3 bases from V and 0 bases from J, with 9 bases between. Germline V CDR1 and CDR2: MGHRA, YSYEKL. DNA of the CDR3: TGCGCCAGCAGCCACGGGGACAATAGCAATCAGCCCCAGCATTTT. This sequence encodes CASSHGDNSNQPQHF.

This chain links TRBV6-5 with TRBJ1-4, with a tentative D call TRBD1 (6 bases). The germline V gene has CDR1 MNHEY and CDR2 SVGAGI. The CDR3 extends over 14 amino acids. The V gene lost 6 bases and the J gene lost 8 bases, with 16 bases spanning the gap. As DNA, the CDR3 is TGTGCCAGCAGCTCGTACGGGACACCCGAAAAACTGTTTTTT. It yields the protein CASSSYGTPEKLFF.

On this clone: In the same sample, other DNA sequences code for this CDR3. The rearrangement links TRBV6-5 to TRBJ2-5; 8 nucleotides line up with TRBD1. This CDR3 contains 15 residues. CDR1 and CDR2 (germline): MNHEY, SVGAGI. V lost 5 bases, J lost 5 bases, and 10 bases stayed unmatched. The CDR3 DNA sequence: TGTGCCAGCAGTCAGGGGACAGGTACATGGGAGACCCAGTACTTC. Protein product: CASSQGTGTWETQYF.

This clone was observed a single time. The chain carries TRBV14 and TRBJ2-5; the D gene is possibly TRBD1 (5 bases). The CDR3 totals 14 residues. Trimming removed 0 bases from V and 4 bases from J, with 9 bases in between. Germline values: CDR1 SGHDN, CDR2 FVKESK. The CDR3 DNA reads as TGTGCCAGCAGCCAAGAAGGGGCGAGAGAGACCCAGTACTTC. Protein sequence: CASSQEGARETQYF.

The V gene is TRBV6-6, the J gene TRBJ2-5; D is undetermined. V lost 8 bases and J lost 3, with 13 bases in between. Germline V gene data show CDR1 as MNHNY and CDR2 as SVGAGI (reference sequence). This CDR3 spans 13 amino acids. The chain's CDR3 is CASGDPVKETQYF. The DNA for the CDR3 is TGTGCCAGCGGAGACCCCGTAAAAGAGACCCAGTACTTC.

The rearrangement joins TRBV18 to TRBJ2-3, with D unclear. The CDR3 is made up of 15 amino acids. Germline V lookup: CDR1 KGHSH, CDR2 LQKENI. Trimming took off 0 bases at V and 0 bases at J, with 7 bases between the two ends. This CDR3 reads CASSPPAKSTDTQYF. Here the CDR3 DNA reads TGTGCCAGCTCACCACCAGCAAAAAGCACAGATACGCAGTATTTT.

CDR3 residues: CASSLSGGRTGELFF. In DNA form, the CDR3 reads TGTGCCAGCAGCTTGAGTGGGGGCCGCACCGGGGAGCTGTTTTTT. The rearrangement joins TRBV5-4 to TRBJ2-2; perhaps TRBD1 as D (6 bases). This CDR3 spans 15 amino acids. Germline lookup yields CDR1 SGHNT and CDR2 YYREEE (reference sequence). Trimming took off 1 base at V and 4 bases at J, with 11 bases between the two ends.

The genes are TRBV6-1 and TRBJ1-5; perhaps TRBD1 as D (5 bases). This CDR3 is 17 amino acids long. Germline V gene sequence: CDR1 MNHNS, CDR2 SASEGT. Trimming cost V 4 bases and J 0 bases, with 16 bases left between them. DNA of the CDR3: TGTGCCAGCAGTGTCCGGGACTCCCGGTATAGCAATCAGCCCCAGCATTTT. Amino acid sequence: CASSVRDSRYSNQPQHF.

J is TRBJ1-2 and V is TRBV6-5; D is unclear. Trimming shortened V by 5 bases and J by 4 bases, and 11 bases separated the two germline ends. Germline V CDR1 and CDR2: MNHEY, SVGAGI. The CDR3 runs 13 residues. The CDR3 DNA reads TGTGCCAGCAGTCCGGTGACGGGCTATGGCTACACCTTC. This sequence encodes CASSPVTGYGYTF.

This clone showed up just a few times. This sample also contains other DNA sequences that code for the same CDR3. The chain carries TRBV5-1 and TRBJ2-7, with 11 bases aligning to TRBD1. In germline, CDR1 is SGHRS, CDR2 YFSETQ. The CDR3 length is 13 residues. Germline trimming cut 5 bases from V and 4 bases from J; bases unmatched to any gene: 2. The CDR3 DNA follows: TGCGCCAGCAGTCGGGACAGGGGGTACGAGCAGTACTTC. Its translation: CASSRDRGYEQYF.

This clone has only a few counts. The chain employs TRBV2 and TRBJ2-2; TRBD2 matches 10 bases. This CDR3 region has 16 residues. The junction had 5 bases not matched to a gene; V was cut back by 2 bases and J by 5 bases. From germline, CDR1 is SNHLY and CDR2 FYNNEI. The CDR3 here is CASSELVSGGTGELFF. DNA for the CDR3: TGTGCCAGCAGTGAACTCGTTAGCGGGGGGACCGGGGAGCTGTTTTTT.

The chain employs TRBV7-2 and TRBJ2-3, with TRBD2 matching over 7 bases. The J segment lost 0 bases and the V segment lost 2 bases, leaving 5 bases of the junction unmatched. The CDR3 totals 16 residues. Germline loops: CDR1 SGHTA, CDR2 FQGNSA. The CDR3 reads CASSLRGGISTDTQYF. CDR3 sequence (DNA): TGTGCCAGCAGCTTACGCGGGGGAATCAGCACAGATACGCAGTATTTT. Combining the CDR3 with reference TRBV7-2 and TRBJ2-3 gives the whole variable domain GAGVSQSPSNKVTEKGKDVELRCDPISGHTALYWYRQSLGQGLEFLIYFQGNSAPDKSGLPSDRFSAERTGGSVSTLTIQRTQQEDSAVYLCASSLRGGISTDTQYFGPGTRLTVL.

This clone occurred a few times. This chain uses TRBV2 with TRBJ1-1; D might be TRBD1 (5 bases). Looked up from germline, CDR1 is SNHLY and CDR2 is FYNNEI. V shed 7 bases and J shed 3 bases, with 12 bases lying between them. The CDR3 length is 13 residues. The CDR3, as DNA: TGTGCCAGCACGGGGGTCAGGCACACTGAAGCTTTCTTT. Translating it yields CASTGVRHTEAFF.

This chain uses TRBV19 with TRBJ2-7; TRBD1 matches at 9 bases. Germline V CDR1 and CDR2: LNHDA, SQIVND (reference sequence). This CDR3 spans 15 amino acids. The V segment lost 3 bases and the J segment 3 bases; nucleotides outside the gene matches: 6. The DNA of the CDR3 is TGTGCCAGTAGTATCCGGGACAGGGCTATCTACGAGCAGTACTTC. Its protein product is CASSIRDRAIYEQYF. The whole variable domain, filled in from reference TRBV19 and TRBJ2-7, reads DGGITQSPKYLFRKEGQNVTLSCEQNLNHDAMYWYRQDPGQGLRLIYYSQIVNDFQKGDIAEGYSVSREKKESFPLTVTSAQKNPTAFYLCASSIRDRAIYEQYFGPGTRLTVT.

V usage is TRBV9 and J usage is TRBJ2-3; D remains unclear. The CDR3 consists of 14 residues. Per germline, CDR1 SGDLS and CDR2 YYNGEE. V was pared by 0 bases and J by 2 bases, with 7 bases between. CDR3 DNA sequence: TGTGCCAGCAGCGTAGGGCTTAACACAGATACGCAGTATTTT. This codes for CASSVGLNTDTQYF.

The chain carries TRBV16 and TRBJ1-1, with 7 bases matching TRBD1. The CDR3 has 16 amino acids. The V gene's germline CDR1 is KGHSY and CDR2 FQNENV. With 1 base clipped from V and 0 bases from J, the junction kept 5 bases outside the gene matches. CDR3 region: CASSQFQGQMNTEAFF. DNA for the CDR3: TGTGCCAGCAGCCAATTCCAGGGACAGATGAACACTGAAGCTTTCTTT.

This clone appeared a single time. The chain links TRBV4-1 to TRBJ1-2; a possible D gene is TRBD1 (6 bases). The CDR3 length is 15 residues. CDR1 and CDR2 (germline): MGHRA, YSYEKL. V lost 3 bases, J lost 1 base, and 12 bases lay in between. DNA of the CDR3: TGCGCCAGCAGCCAGGTGACAGGAATTAACTATGGCTACACCTTC. It translates to CASSQVTGINYGYTF.

This clone was observed once. The chain couples TRBV5-4 to TRBJ1-6; no clear D. The V and J ends lost 4 bases and 10 bases respectively, with 15 bases between them. Germline lookup yields CDR1 SGHNT and CDR2 YYREEE (reference sequence). The CDR3 is made up of 14 amino acids. CDR3 amino acids: CASSLAGEQSPLHF. The CDR3 DNA is TGTGCCAGCAGCCTCGCCGGGGAGCAATCACCCCTCCACTTT.

The chain joins TRBV13 to TRBJ2-7; 9 bases line up with TRBD2. The CDR3 sequence is 15 residues long. The ends lost 2 bases at V and 6 bases at J; junction bases unmatched: 8. Germline V gives CDR1 PRHDT, CDR2 FYEKMQ (reference sequence). The CDR3 protein is CASSLYGGRASEQYF. The CDR3 region has the DNA TGTGCCAGCAGCTTATATGGCGGGAGGGCCAGCGAGCAGTACTTC.

V gene TRBV30 combines with J gene TRBJ2-1; 8 nucleotides line up with TRBD2. V lost 0 bases and J lost 6; bases outside the gene matches: 10. The V gene's germline CDR1 is GTSNPN and CDR2 SVGIG (reference sequence). The length of the CDR3 is 16 residues. The CDR3, as DNA: TGTGCCTGGAGTGTACTGGGACGGGGGGGCAGCAATGAGCAGTTCTTC. Encoded protein: CAWSVLGRGGSNEQFF.

This clone was seen just once. The genes are TRBV7-9 and TRBJ1-2, with 9 bases that match TRBD1. CDR3 length: 15 residues. J lost 2 bases, V lost 1 base, and 2 bases had no gene match. CDR1 is SEHNR and CDR2 is FQNEAQ in the germline V gene (reference sequence). CDR3 loop: CASSLVGQGNYGYTF. As DNA, the CDR3 is TGTGCCAGCAGCTTAGTAGGACAGGGGAACTATGGCTACACCTTC.

This clone was counted only a few times. CDR3: CATSRAQVDYGYTF. CDR3 coding DNA: TGTGCCACCAGCAGGGCACAGGTAGACTATGGCTACACCTTC. The genes are TRBV15 and TRBJ1-2; D perhaps matches TRBD1 (5 bases). V lost 3 bases, J lost 3 bases, and 11 bases lay in between. The CDR3 is 14 amino acids. The germline gives CDR1 LNHNV, CDR2 YYDKDF (reference sequence).

On this clone itself: Mismatch with germline at one junction end may stem from a read error. This chain joins TRBV6-6 and TRBJ1-5; D is unclear. The CDR3 spans 14 residues. Germline values: CDR1 MNHNY, CDR2 SVGAGI (reference sequence). This CDR3 reads CASNYGLMNQPQHF. DNA for the CDR3: TGTGCCAGCAATTACGGACTCATGAATCAGCCCCAGCATTTT.

On this clone itself: Relative to the germline gene, one junction end is altered; a read error may explain this. At the DNA level, this CDR3 is encoded by other sequences in the same sample as well. The rearrangement links TRBV30 to TRBJ2-4, with D uncertain. The CDR3 contains 15 residues. Germline V gene sequence: CDR1 GTSNPN, CDR2 SVGIG (reference sequence). The CDR3 reads CAWSVLNLAKNIQYF. In nucleotides, the CDR3 is TGTGCCTGGAGTGTGCTGAACTTAGCCAAAAACATTCAGTACTTT.

The J gene is TRBJ2-7, the V gene TRBV4-3; TRBD2 aligns across 7 bases. The CDR3 runs to 15 residues. Trimming cost V 4 bases and J 6 bases; bases outside gene matches: 12. Germline values: CDR1 LGHNA, CDR2 YSLEER. The CDR3 loop is CASSRSAGVLSEQYF. CDR3 nucleotide sequence: TGCGCCAGCAGCCGAAGTGCGGGGGTTCTCTCCGAGCAGTACTTC.

The chain combines TRBV7-9 with TRBJ2-3; D remains ambiguous. The germline gives CDR1 SEHNR, CDR2 FQNEAQ (reference sequence). The CDR3 runs to 11 residues. Trimming pared 3 bases from V and 10 bases from J, leaving 8 bases between. CDR3 amino acids: CASSLAVAQYF. In DNA, the CDR3 is TGTGCCAGCAGCTTGGCCGTTGCGCAGTATTTT.

In this sample, this clone turned up once. This chain joins TRBV6-1 and TRBJ2-7; maybe TRBD1 (5 bases). V was pared by 6 bases and J by 0 bases, with 9 bases between. Germline V lookup: CDR1 MNHNS, CDR2 SASEGT. The CDR3 spans 13 residues. CDR3 protein: CASRGDSSYEQYF. The CDR3 region has the DNA TGTGCCAGCAGAGGCGACAGCTCCTACGAGCAGTACTTC.

The chain joins TRBV5-1 to TRBJ2-7, with D possibly matching TRBD1 (5 bases). Germline assignment: CDR1 SGHRS and CDR2 YFSETQ. This CDR3 is 14 amino acids long. Deletions cut 2 bases from V and 6 bases from J, with 15 bases between. CDR3 protein: CASSLDFSRGEQYF. In DNA form, the CDR3 reads TGCGCCAGCAGCTTAGACTTTTCAAGGGGCGAGCAGTACTTC.